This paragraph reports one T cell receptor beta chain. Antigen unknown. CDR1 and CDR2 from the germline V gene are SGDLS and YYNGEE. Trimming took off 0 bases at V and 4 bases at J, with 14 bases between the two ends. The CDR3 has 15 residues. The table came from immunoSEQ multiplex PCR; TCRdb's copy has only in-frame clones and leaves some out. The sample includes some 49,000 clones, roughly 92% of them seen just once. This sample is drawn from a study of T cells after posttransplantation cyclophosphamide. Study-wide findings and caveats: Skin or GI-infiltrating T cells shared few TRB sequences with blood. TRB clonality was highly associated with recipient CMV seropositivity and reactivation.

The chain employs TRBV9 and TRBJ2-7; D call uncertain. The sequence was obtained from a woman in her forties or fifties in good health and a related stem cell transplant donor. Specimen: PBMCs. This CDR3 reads CASSVGSRPEYEQYF. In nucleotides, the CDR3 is TGTGCCAGCAGCGTAGGTAGCCGGCCGGAATACGAGCAGTACTTC.